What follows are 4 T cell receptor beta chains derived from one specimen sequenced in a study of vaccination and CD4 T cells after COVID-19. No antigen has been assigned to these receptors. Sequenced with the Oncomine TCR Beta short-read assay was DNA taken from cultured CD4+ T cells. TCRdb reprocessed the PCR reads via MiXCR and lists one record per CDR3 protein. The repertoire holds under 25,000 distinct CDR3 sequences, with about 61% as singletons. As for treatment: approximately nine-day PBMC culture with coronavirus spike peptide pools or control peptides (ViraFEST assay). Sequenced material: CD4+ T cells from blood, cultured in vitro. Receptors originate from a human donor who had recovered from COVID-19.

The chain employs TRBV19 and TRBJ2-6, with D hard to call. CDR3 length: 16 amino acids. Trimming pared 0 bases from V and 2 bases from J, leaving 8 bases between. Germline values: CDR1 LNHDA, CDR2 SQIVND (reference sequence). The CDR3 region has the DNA TGTGCCAGTAGTATAGAGGCCAGGCCTGGGGCCAACGTCCTGACTTTC. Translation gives CASSIEARPGANVLTF.

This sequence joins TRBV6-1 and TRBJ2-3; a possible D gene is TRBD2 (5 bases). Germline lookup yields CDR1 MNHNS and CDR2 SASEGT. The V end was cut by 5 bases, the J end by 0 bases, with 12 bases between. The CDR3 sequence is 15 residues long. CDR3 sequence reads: CASSTGMGSTDTQYF. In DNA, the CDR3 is TGTGCCAGCAGTACCGGGATGGGAAGCACAGATACGCAGTATTTT.

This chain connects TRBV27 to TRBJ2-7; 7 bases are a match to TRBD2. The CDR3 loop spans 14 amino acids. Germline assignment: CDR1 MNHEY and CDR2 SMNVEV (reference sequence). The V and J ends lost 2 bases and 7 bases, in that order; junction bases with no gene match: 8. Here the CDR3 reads CASSLRGLLAEQYF. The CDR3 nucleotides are TGTGCCAGCAGTTTACGGGGTCTACTAGCGGAGCAGTACTTC.

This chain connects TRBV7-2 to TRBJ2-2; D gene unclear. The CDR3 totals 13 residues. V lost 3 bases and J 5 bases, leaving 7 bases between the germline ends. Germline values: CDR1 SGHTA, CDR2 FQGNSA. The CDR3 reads CASSFDGTGELFF. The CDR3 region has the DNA TGTGCCAGCAGCTTCGATGGGACCGGGGAGCTGTTTTTT.